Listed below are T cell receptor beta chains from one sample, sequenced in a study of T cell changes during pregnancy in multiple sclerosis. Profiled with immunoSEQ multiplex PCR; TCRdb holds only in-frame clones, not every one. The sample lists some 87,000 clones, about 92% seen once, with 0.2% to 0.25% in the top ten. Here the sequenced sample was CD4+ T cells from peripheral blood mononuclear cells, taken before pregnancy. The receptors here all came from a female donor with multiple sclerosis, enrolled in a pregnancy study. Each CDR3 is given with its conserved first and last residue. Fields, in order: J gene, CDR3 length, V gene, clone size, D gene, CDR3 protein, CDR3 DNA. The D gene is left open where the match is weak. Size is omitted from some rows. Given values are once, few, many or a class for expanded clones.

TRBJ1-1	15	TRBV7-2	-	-	CASSLQGSMNTEAFF	TGTGCCAGCAGCTTACAGGGTTCCATGAACACTGAAGCTTTCTTT
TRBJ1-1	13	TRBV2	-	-	CASSRLRGTEAFF	TGTGCCAGCAGTAGACTCCGGGGTACTGAAGCTTTCTTT
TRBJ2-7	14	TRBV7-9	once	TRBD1	CASSTDRGGYEQYF	TGTGCCAGCAGCACGGACAGGGGGGGATACGAGCAGTACTTC
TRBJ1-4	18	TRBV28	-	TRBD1	CASSSSGTGKWTGEKLFF	TGTGCCAGCAGTTCTTCCGGGACAGGCAAATGGACGGGGGAAAAACTGTTTTTT
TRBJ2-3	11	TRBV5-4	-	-	CASSWRDTQYF	TGTGCCAGCAGCTGGAGGGATACGCAGTATTTT
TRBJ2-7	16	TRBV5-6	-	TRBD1	CASSPRQGTNSYEQYF	TGTGCCAGCAGCCCCCGACAGGGCACCAATTCCTACGAGCAGTACTTC
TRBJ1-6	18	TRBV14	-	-	CASSQKKTGVFGNSPLHF	TGTGCCAGCAGCCAAAAAAAGACAGGCGTCTTTGGGAATTCACCCCTCCACTTT
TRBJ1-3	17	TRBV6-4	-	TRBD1	CASSPKRSGGTGNTIYF	TGTGCCAGCAGTCCCAAGCGGTCAGGGGGTACCGGAAACACCATATATTTT
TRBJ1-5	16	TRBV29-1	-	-	CSVGVGSSGSNQPQHF	TGCAGCGTTGGGGTAGGGAGTTCCGGCAGCAATCAGCCCCAGCATTTT
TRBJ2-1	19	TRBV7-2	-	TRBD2	CASSFWREISGGAGNEQFF	TGTGCCAGCAGCTTCTGGAGGGAGATAAGCGGGGGGGCCGGCAATGAGCAGTTCTTC
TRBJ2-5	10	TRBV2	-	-	CASRRETQYF	TGTGCCAGCCGGAGAGAGACCCAGTACTTC
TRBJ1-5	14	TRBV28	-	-	CASSWGRGGQPQHF	TGTGCCAGCAGCTGGGGGAGGGGAGGTCAGCCCCAGCATTTT
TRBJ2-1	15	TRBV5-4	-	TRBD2	CASSLGLAGYNEQFF	TGTGCCAGCAGCTTGGGGCTAGCGGGCTACAATGAGCAGTTCTTC
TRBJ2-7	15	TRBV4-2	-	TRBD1	CASSLNRGPDYEQYF	TGTGCCAGCAGCCTGAATAGGGGGCCGGACTACGAGCAGTACTTC
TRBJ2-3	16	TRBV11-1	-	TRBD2	CASSLALASGTDTQYF	TGTGCCAGCAGCTTAGCGCTGGCTAGCGGGACAGATACGCAGTATTTT
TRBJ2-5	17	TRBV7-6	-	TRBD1	CASSLARDREYQETQYF	TGTGCCAGCAGCTTAGCCCGGGACAGGGAGTACCAAGAGACCCAGTACTTC
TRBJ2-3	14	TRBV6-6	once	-	CASIADSRTDTQYF	TGTGCCAGCATCGCCGACAGTCGCACAGATACGCAGTATTTT
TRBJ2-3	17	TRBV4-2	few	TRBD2	CASSQEGGLAGGRTQYF	TGTGCCAGCAGCCAGGAAGGGGGACTAGCGGGAGGACGTACGCAGTATTTT
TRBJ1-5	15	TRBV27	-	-	CASSYTGSDNQPQHF	TGTGCCAGCAGTTATACGGGTTCTGACAATCAGCCCCAGCATTTT
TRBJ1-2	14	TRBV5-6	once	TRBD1	CASRGDRGLVGYTF	TGTGCCAGCAGGGGGGACAGGGGCCTCGTTGGCTACACCTTC
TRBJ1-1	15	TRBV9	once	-	CASSVASTPNTEAFF	TGTGCCAGCAGCGTAGCTAGTACCCCGAACACTGAAGCTTTCTTT
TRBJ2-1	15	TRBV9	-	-	CASSALTGSYNEQFF	TGTGCCAGCAGCGCTCTGACAGGCTCCTACAATGAGCAGTTCTTC
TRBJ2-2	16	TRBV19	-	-	CASSTRLRGRPGELFF	TGTGCCAGTAGTACCCGTCTGCGGGGAAGGCCCGGGGAGCTGTTTTTT
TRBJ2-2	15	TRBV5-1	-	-	CASSRDTQLTGELFF	TGCGCCAGCAGCCGGGACACCCAGCTCACCGGGGAGCTGTTTTTT
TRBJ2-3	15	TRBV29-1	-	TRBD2	CSVDRLAGEVDTQYF	TGCAGCGTTGATAGACTAGCGGGAGAGGTAGATACGCAGTATTTT